A selection of T cell receptor beta chains follows, all from one sample in a study of shared clonotypes between healthy human individuals. Generated by immunoSEQ multiplex PCR, the TCRdb table keeps only in-frame clones and is missing some. Among approximately 2.4 million clones, approximately 96% were seen once, and the ten largest hold roughly 0.13%. The sample consisted of naive CD4+ T cells sorted from blood. These receptors were obtained from a man aged 18 to 29 in good health. CDR3s include the opening cysteine and the closing phenylalanine or tryptophan. A D gene is named only where the DNA matches it firmly. Only part of the rows carry a size: once, few, many, or a class if the clone is expanded.

clone size	D gene	V gene	J gene	CDR3 DNA	CDR3 protein
NA	NA	TRBV2	TRBJ2-3	TGTGCCAGCAGTGAAGGATGGGATACGCAGTATTTT	CASSEGWDTQYF
NA	TRBD1	TRBV11-1	TRBJ2-7	TGTGCCAGCAGCTTAACCGGGACAGCCTACGAGCAGTACTTC	CASSLTGTAYEQYF
NA	TRBD1	TRBV6-1	TRBJ2-7	TGTGCCAGCAATTTCGGGACAGTTAACGAGCAGTACTTC	CASNFGTVNEQYF
NA	TRBD2	TRBV10-3	TRBJ2-7	TGTGCCATCAGTGAACTAGCGGGGACTTACGAGCAGTACTTC	CAISELAGTYEQYF
NA	TRBD2	TRBV2	TRBJ2-2	TGTGCCAGCAGAGGAGGACTAGCGAACACCGGGGAGCTGTTTTTT	CASRGGLANTGELFF
NA	TRBD1	TRBV7-2	TRBJ2-5	TGTGCCAGCAGCTTAGCGTCAGGGGGTTGGGCCCTAGAGACCCAGTACTTC	CASSLASGGWALETQYF
NA	TRBD2	TRBV5-1	TRBJ2-2	TGCGCCAGCAGCAATTTGGGACTAGATCTCGGGGAGCTGTTTTTT	CASSNLGLDLGELFF
NA	NA	TRBV5-1	TRBJ2-1	TGCGCCAGCAGCTACGCGGCCGGGGGCGGTGAGCAGTTCTTC	CASSYAAGGGEQFF
few	TRBD1	TRBV4-1	TRBJ1-6	TGCGCCAGCAGCCTCGACAGGGCGAACTCACCCCTCCACTTT	CASSLDRANSPLHF
NA	NA	TRBV10-3	TRBJ2-3	TGTGCCATCAGTGACACAGATACGCAGTATTTT	CAISDTDTQYF
NA	TRBD1	TRBV4-1	TRBJ1-4	TGCGCCAGCAGCCAAAATCCAGGGGGGGGGATTGAAAAACTGTTTTTT	CASSQNPGGGIEKLFF
NA	TRBD1	TRBV5-1	TRBJ1-2	TGCGCCAGCAGCCCAAGACAGGGCAACTATGGCTACACCTTC	CASSPRQGNYGYTF
once	TRBD1	TRBV6-1	TRBJ1-1	TGTGCCAGCAGTCTGAGACAGGGTAACACTGAAGCTTTCTTT	CASSLRQGNTEAFF
NA	NA	TRBV2	TRBJ2-5	TGTGCCAGCGCCGGGACGCCAAAAGAGACCCAGTACTTC	CASAGTPKETQYF
NA	TRBD2	TRBV7-2	TRBJ2-3	TGTGCCAGCAGCAAGCGGGAGCGGGCTACAGATACGCAGTATTTT	CASSKRERATDTQYF
once	NA	TRBV29-1	TRBJ1-1	TGCAGCGTTGAATTGCAGGAGTTGAGGGGCACTGAAGCTTTCTTT	CSVELQELRGTEAFF
NA	TRBD2	TRBV29-1	TRBJ2-1	TGCAGCGTTGAATTGGGCGGGAGGGCCCTATTCTACAATGAGCAGTTCTTC	CSVELGGRALFYNEQFF
NA	TRBD1	TRBV2	TRBJ1-5	TGTGCCAGCAGAAGACAGGGACGAAGGCATTTT	CASRRQGRRHF
NA	TRBD2	TRBV4-3	TRBJ2-3	TGCGCCAGCAGCTCAGGGCAACTAGCGGGAGATACGCAGTATTTT	CASSSGQLAGDTQYF
once	NA	TRBV6-5	TRBJ2-5	TGTGCCAGCAGCCTAAATGACGGCCCGTTGTTGACCCAGTACTTC	CASSLNDGPLLTQYF
NA	NA	TRBV7-9	TRBJ2-5	TGTGCCAGCAGCTTAGTCCTAGAGACCCAGTACTTC	CASSLVLETQYF
NA	TRBD2	TRBV11-3	TRBJ2-5	TGTGCCAGCAGCTTAGGGACTAGCGGGAGTTCGGAGACCCAGTACTTC	CASSLGTSGSSETQYF
once	TRBD1	TRBV28	TRBJ1-2	TGTGCCAGCAGGCCTACCGTGGGGGACAGGCCAACCACTGGCTACACCTTC	CASRPTVGDRPTTGYTF
once	NA	TRBV30	TRBJ1-1	TGTGCCTGGAGTGTATCGGACACTGAAGCTTTCTTT	CAWSVSDTEAFF